This entry is about one T cell receptor (beta chain). The entry originates in a study of T cell responses to AZD1222 COVID-19 vaccine. In germline, CDR1 is SNHLY, CDR2 FYNNEI. This CDR3 has 16 residues. Trimming removed 6 bases from V and 8 bases from J, with 25 bases in between. Method: immunoSEQ multiplex PCR; TCRdb's copy keeps in-frame clones and lacks some. The top ten clones hold roughly 1.2% of a sample with approximately 140,000 clones, 94% of them seen once. The sequencing used peripheral blood, collected on day 0 of AZD1222 vaccination. This clonotype was sampled from an adult in good health. The chain couples TRBV2 to TRBJ1-2, with D possibly being TRBD1 (5 bases). CDR3 nucleotides: TGTGCCAGCAGCAGTGAGAGGGGCGCACAGAAGAAAGGCTACACCTTC. Amino acids: CASSSERGAQKKGYTF.